Listed here are 28 T cell receptor beta chains from one sample, sequenced in a study of shared clonotypes between healthy human individuals. Clones were read by immunoSEQ multiplex PCR, and TCRdb kept only the in-frame ones, dropping some. The sample holds a few million clones, under 97% seen once. Sequencing was performed on naive CD4+ T cells sorted from blood. Noted subset: CD45RA+ positively selected. All receptors come from a man younger than 35 in good health.

The chain joins TRBV10-3 to TRBJ2-7; 8 nucleotides line up with TRBD1. With V trimmed by 9 bases and J by 3 bases, 1 base remained unmatched. Looked up from germline, CDR1 is ENHRY and CDR2 is SYGVKD. The CDR3 spans 11 residues. The DNA of the CDR3 is TGTGCCATGGGACAGGTCTACGAGCAGTACTTC. The encoded protein is CAMGQVYEQYF.

The V gene is TRBV7-2, the J gene TRBJ2-7; tentative D call: TRBD2 (6 bases). The germline gives CDR1 SGHTA, CDR2 FQGNSA. The CDR3 length is 14 residues. With 5 bases removed from V and 5 bases from J, the gap between germline ends came to 16 bases. Here the CDR3 reads CASSPTSSLHEQYF. In nucleotides, the CDR3 is TGTGCCAGCAGCCCGACTAGTTCTCTCCACGAGCAGTACTTC.

Here the CDR3 reads CASSLRAGGDTIYF. CDR3 in DNA: TGTGCCAGCAGCTTAAGAGCGGGGGGGGACACCATATATTTT. The chain is built from TRBV7-2 and TRBJ1-3; tentatively, D is TRBD1 (5 bases). Trimming shortened V by 2 bases and J by 8 bases, and 13 bases separated the two germline ends. The CDR3 runs 14 residues. Per germline, CDR1 SGHTA and CDR2 FQGNSA.

The V and J genes are TRBV19 and TRBJ2-7, with 11 bases identical to TRBD1. Germline CDR1 LNHDA, CDR2 SQIVND (reference sequence). The junction had 5 bases not matched to a gene; V was cut back by 4 bases and J by 3 bases. The length of the CDR3 is 15 residues. The CDR3 DNA reads TGTGCCAGTAGTAAAACCGGGACAGGGGGCTACGAGCAGTACTTC. Protein product: CASSKTGTGGYEQYF.

The V and J genes are TRBV18 and TRBJ2-7, with TRBD1 matching 10 bases. Trimming removed 6 bases from V and 3 bases from J; junction bases left unmatched: 8. Germline V lookup: CDR1 KGHSH, CDR2 LQKENI. The CDR3 is 15 amino acids. The DNA for the CDR3 is TGTGCCAGCTCGTCCCGGGGGACAGGGGTCTACGAGCAGTACTTC. It is translated as CASSSRGTGVYEQYF.

In this sample, this clone turned up a few times. The rearrangement links TRBV7-9 to TRBJ1-2; no clear D. This CDR3 has 14 amino acids. The V end was cut by 0 bases, the J end by 4 bases, with 9 bases between. Germline V gives CDR1 SEHNR, CDR2 FQNEAQ (reference sequence). The CDR3 DNA reads as TGTGCCAGCAGCTTAGCCTTGACCGGCTATGGCTACACCTTC. Protein sequence: CASSLALTGYGYTF.

The chain is built from TRBV11-3 and TRBJ2-3, with D perhaps TRBD2 (5 bases). V lost 0 bases and J 5 bases, leaving 9 bases between the germline ends. The germline V gene encodes CDR1 SGHNT and CDR2 YENEEA. This CDR3 is built from 14 residues. CDR3 DNA sequence: TGTGCCAGCAGCTTAGATCGAGGGAGAGATACGCAGTATTTT. The encoded protein is CASSLDRGRDTQYF.

The chain joins TRBV5-1 to TRBJ1-2, with D possibly TRBD1 on 6 matching bases. The CDR3 runs 17 residues. Germline CDR1 SGHRS, CDR2 YFSETQ. Trimming removed 0 bases from V and 4 bases from J, with 19 bases in between. The CDR3 DNA sequence: TGCGCCAGCAGCTTGGGAGGGGACGCTCTGGGGGCCTATGGCTACACCTTC. Translating gives CASSLGGDALGAYGYTF.

This sequence joins TRBV2 and TRBJ2-3; D is uncertain. The germline V and J ends were trimmed by 3 bases and 2 bases, with 12 bases remaining between them. CDR1 and CDR2 (germline): SNHLY, FYNNEI. This CDR3 spans 15 amino acids. Written as DNA, the CDR3 is TGTGCCAGCAGTGACAACTTGCCCCTCACAGATACGCAGTATTTT. It is translated as CASSDNLPLTDTQYF. Filled out from reference TRBV2 and TRBJ2-3, the complete variable domain reads EPEVTQTPSHQVTQMGQEVILRCVPISNHLYFYWYRQILGQKVEFLVSFYNNEISEKSEIFDDQFSVERPDGSNFTLKIRSTKLEDSAMYFCASSDNLPLTDTQYFGPGTRLTVL.

This chain links TRBV25-1 with TRBJ2-6, with D uncertain. Trimming shortened V by 3 bases and J by 1 base, and 10 bases separated the two germline ends. This CDR3 is built from 16 residues. Germline assignment: CDR1 MGHDK and CDR2 SYGVNS. CDR3 amino acids: CASSDVVASGANVLTF. CDR3 nucleotides: TGTGCCAGCAGTGATGTTGTGGCTTCTGGGGCCAACGTCCTGACTTTC.

The gene calls are TRBV10-1 and TRBJ2-2; possibly TRBD2 for D (6 bases). Trimming removed 5 bases from V and 6 bases from J, with 10 bases in between. CDR1 is WNHNN and CDR2 is SYGVQD in the germline V gene (reference sequence). This CDR3 has 13 amino acids. CDR3 nucleotides: TGCGCCAGCAGTCCCGGGAGCCCCGGGGAGCTGTTTTTT. Translated: CASSPGSPGELFF.

This clone has a single count. The DNA of the CDR3 is TGTGCCAGCTCACCGAGGGAGCTCGGGGAGCTGTTTTTT. This sequence encodes CASSPRELGELFF. This chain uses TRBV18 with TRBJ2-2; D is perhaps TRBD2 (5 bases). Germline V CDR1 and CDR2: KGHSH, LQKENI. The CDR3 runs 13 residues. Trimming stripped 3 bases from V and 7 bases from J, with 9 bases between.

V is TRBV2 and J is TRBJ1-1; no definite D call. The CDR3 totals 14 residues. Trimming pared 8 bases from V and 0 bases from J, leaving 13 bases between. Per germline, CDR1 SNHLY and CDR2 FYNNEI. This CDR3 reads CASHQETMNTEAFF. CDR3 DNA: TGTGCCAGCCATCAGGAGACCATGAACACTGAAGCTTTCTTT.

This sequence joins TRBV7-2 and TRBJ2-7, with TRBD2 matching 9 bases. With V trimmed by 5 bases and J by 4 bases, 9 bases remained unmatched. This CDR3 spans 15 amino acids. Germline CDR1 is SGHTA and CDR2 is FQGNSA. CDR3 nucleotide sequence: TGTGCCAGCAGCAAACAGGGAAGCGGGAGGTACGAGCAGTACTTC. Its translation: CASSKQGSGRYEQYF.

This chain joins TRBV5-1 and TRBJ1-1, with 10 bases matching TRBD1. CDR1 and CDR2 from the germline V gene are SGHRS and YFSETQ. This CDR3 has 18 residues. The V gene end was trimmed by 1 base and the J gene end by 3 bases; junction bases not matched to a gene: 12. CDR3 nucleotide sequence: TGCGCCAGCAGCTTGACCGGGACAGGGGACAGTTTGCACACTGAAGCTTTCTTT. Amino acids: CASSLTGTGDSLHTEAFF.

The chain recombines TRBV6-9 with TRBJ2-7; D gene ambiguous. The germline V and J ends were trimmed by 6 bases and 5 bases, with 14 bases remaining between them. CDR3 length equals 13 residues. In germline, CDR1 is MNHGY, CDR2 SVAAGI. The CDR3 reads CASRSQDRHEQYF. CDR3 DNA: TGTGCCAGCAGATCCCAGGATCGACACGAGCAGTACTTC.

This chain connects TRBV18 to TRBJ2-6, with TRBD1 matching 8 bases. Trimming cost V 3 bases and J 2 bases; bases outside gene matches: 3. Germline V gene sequence: CDR1 KGHSH, CDR2 LQKENI. The CDR3 has 16 amino acids. The CDR3 region has the DNA TGTGCCAGCTCACCCCGGACAGGGACTGGGGCCAACGTCCTGACTTTC. This gives the protein CASSPRTGTGANVLTF.

Note on this clone: Other DNA sequences from this sample encode an identical CDR3 as well. The chain combines TRBV6-6 with TRBJ1-3; no reliable D call. Germline CDR1 is MNHNY and CDR2 is SVGAGI (reference sequence). Deletions cut 3 bases from V and 4 bases from J, with 4 bases between. This CDR3 spans 12 amino acids. The CDR3 reads CASSYSGNTIYF. The CDR3, as DNA: TGTGCCAGCAGTTATTCCGGAAACACCATATATTTT.

This sequence joins TRBV5-6 and TRBJ2-7; D not resolved. V lost 0 bases, J lost 0 bases, and 7 bases lay in between. Germline-derived CDR1 and CDR2 are SGHDT and YYEEEE. The length of the CDR3 is 14 residues. In nucleotides, the CDR3 is TGTGCCAGCAGCTTGGGCGCCTTCTCCTACGAGCAGTACTTC. This encodes CASSLGAFSYEQYF.

This clone occurred once. This chain uses TRBV5-1 with TRBJ2-1; possibly TRBD2 for D (6 bases). This CDR3 spans 16 amino acids. In germline, CDR1 is SGHRS, CDR2 YFSETQ. Trimming took 0 bases from V and 7 from J, leaving 17 bases between them. CDR3 protein: CASSLDPGVDGNEQFF. The CDR3 DNA follows: TGCGCCAGCAGCTTGGATCCGGGAGTGGATGGTAATGAGCAGTTCTTC.

The rearrangement links TRBV27 to TRBJ1-1; tentative D call: TRBD1 (5 bases). The CDR3 consists of 15 residues. The V gene lost 5 bases and the J gene lost 5 bases, with 18 bases spanning the gap. The germline gives CDR1 MNHEY, CDR2 SMNVEV (reference sequence). In DNA form, the CDR3 reads TGTGCCAGCAGTCCGCTAGGTTGGGGGAGGACTGAAGCTTTCTTT. Its protein product is CASSPLGWGRTEAFF.

The CDR3 is CAIRITGAYEQYF. The CDR3 DNA sequence: TGTGCCATCAGGATAACAGGAGCCTACGAGCAGTACTTC. The chain uses TRBV10-3 and TRBJ2-7, with D possibly being TRBD1 (5 bases). V lost 6 bases, J lost 2 bases, and 11 bases lay in between. Germline V lookup: CDR1 ENHRY, CDR2 SYGVKD. This CDR3 has 13 amino acids.

The chain combines TRBV27 with TRBJ1-4, with TRBD1 matching over 11 bases. CDR3 length equals 15 residues. V shed 5 bases and J 8 bases; nucleotides not matched to a gene: 7. The germline V gene has CDR1 MNHEY and CDR2 SMNVEV (reference sequence). The CDR3 reads CASSPGTGGFEKLFF. DNA of the CDR3: TGTGCCAGCAGTCCGGGGACAGGGGGTTTCGAAAAACTGTTTTTT.

The chain couples TRBV11-3 to TRBJ2-5; D is possibly TRBD2 (5 bases). CDR1 SGHNT and CDR2 YENEEA come from the germline V gene. V lost 3 bases and J 1 base, leaving 9 bases between the germline ends. This CDR3 is 14 amino acids long. The CDR3: CASSLRVAQETQYF. CDR3 sequence (DNA): TGTGCCAGCAGCTTGCGGGTGGCCCAAGAGACCCAGTACTTC.

This chain uses TRBV28 with TRBJ2-2, with D possibly matching TRBD2 (7 bases). The germline V and J ends were trimmed by 7 bases and 2 bases, with 29 bases remaining between them. This CDR3 comprises 20 residues. Germline CDR1 MDHEN, CDR2 SYDVKM. In DNA form, the CDR3 reads TGTGCCAGCATCCCTCGAGGGGGGGGTTTCTTGGGCGAAAACACCGGGGAGCTGTTTTTT. It yields the protein CASIPRGGGFLGENTGELFF.

V and J are TRBV7-2 and TRBJ2-7, with 9 bases lining up with TRBD2. V lost 6 bases, J lost 3 bases, and 6 bases stayed unmatched. This CDR3 has 14 amino acids. CDR1 and CDR2 (germline): SGHTA, FQGNSA. This chain's CDR3 is CASRGGRALYEQYF. CDR3 nucleotide sequence: TGTGCCAGCAGGGGCGGGAGGGCCCTCTACGAGCAGTACTTC. The variable domain in full, completed from reference TRBV7-2 and TRBJ2-7, reads GAGVSQSPSNKVTEKGKDVELRCDPISGHTALYWYRQSLGQGLEFLIYFQGNSAPDKSGLPSDRFSAERTGGSVSTLTIQRTQQEDSAVYLCASRGGRALYEQYFGPGTRLTVT.

V usage is TRBV25-1 and J usage is TRBJ1-5; perhaps TRBD1 as D (5 bases). V was cut by 1 base and J by 6 bases, with 13 bases left in between. The length of the CDR3 is 15 residues. The V gene's germline CDR1 is MGHDK and CDR2 SYGVNS. As DNA, the CDR3 is TGTGCCAGCAGTGAATTCAACAGCGGGGGTCAGCCCCAGCATTTT. Encoded protein: CASSEFNSGGQPQHF.

Written as DNA, the CDR3 is TGCGCCAGCAGCAAAAGTTCCCAAGAGACCCAGTACTTC. This gives the protein CASSKSSQETQYF. The rearrangement joins TRBV5-1 to TRBJ2-5; D uncertain. The germline CDR1 and CDR2 sequences are SGHRS and YFSETQ. Trimming took off 4 bases at V and 1 base at J, with 8 bases between the two ends. This CDR3 is 13 amino acids long. Variable domain in full (rest from reference TRBV5-1 and TRBJ2-5): KAGVTQTPRYLIKTRGQQVTLSCSPISGHRSVSWYQQTPGQGLQFLFEYFSETQRNKGNFPGRFSGRQFSNSRSEMNVSTLELGDSALYLCASSKSSQETQYFGPGTRLLVL.